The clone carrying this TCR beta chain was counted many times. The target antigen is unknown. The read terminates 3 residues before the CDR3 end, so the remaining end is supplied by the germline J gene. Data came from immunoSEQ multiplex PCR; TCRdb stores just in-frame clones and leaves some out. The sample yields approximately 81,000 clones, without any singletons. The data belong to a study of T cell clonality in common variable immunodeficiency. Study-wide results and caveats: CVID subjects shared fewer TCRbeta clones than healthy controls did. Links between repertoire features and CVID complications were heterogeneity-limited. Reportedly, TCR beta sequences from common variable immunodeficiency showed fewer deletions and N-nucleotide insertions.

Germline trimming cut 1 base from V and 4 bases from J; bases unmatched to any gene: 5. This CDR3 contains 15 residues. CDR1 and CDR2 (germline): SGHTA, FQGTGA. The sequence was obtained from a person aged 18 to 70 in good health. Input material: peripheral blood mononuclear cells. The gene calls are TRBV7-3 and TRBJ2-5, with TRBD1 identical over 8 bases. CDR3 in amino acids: CASSLIRGPGETQYF. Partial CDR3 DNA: TGTGCCAGCAGCTTAATCAGGGGGCCGGGAGAGACC.